This is a list of T cell receptor beta chains from one sample in a study of human T cells and chemical hapten exposure. TCRdb fed the 5' RACE reads into MiXCR, producing one record per CDR3 protein. The sample has fewer than 150,000 distinct CDR3 sequences; 15% to 20% are singletons. The receptors here all came from a human donor in good health. The CDR3 runs from the conserved cysteine through the conserved F or W. A D gene is named only where the DNA matches it firmly. Size is stated for part of the rows, as once, few or many counts, or as a class when the clone is expanded.

d_gene,j_gene,abundance,v_gene,CDR3nt,CDR3aa
.,TRBJ2-5,.,TRBV21-1,TGTGCCAGGGGGCGGAAGCGTAAGCGGGGGGCCCAAGAGACCCAGTACTTC,CARGRKRKRGAQETQYF
.,TRBJ1-4,few,TRBV7-9,TGTGCCAGCAGCTTGGATCCATTAAGTAATGAAAAACTGTTTTTT,CASSLDPLSNEKLFF
TRBD1,TRBJ1-1,.,TRBV29-1,TGCAGCGTTGGGGAGGGGGCGGCTTTCTTT,CSVGEGAAFF
.,TRBJ2-2,few,TRBV30,TGTGCCTGGAGTCCAGGGCGGAGCACCGGGGAGCTGTTTTTT,CAWSPGRSTGELFF
TRBD1,TRBJ1-5,few,TRBV6-2/TRBV6-3,TGTGCCAGCAGGTACAGGGGGCTGGATGATCAGCCCCAGCATTTT,CASRYRGLDDQPQHF
TRBD1,TRBJ1-5,.,TRBV20-1,TGCAGTGCTAGAGCCGGGACAGGGACTAATCAGCCCCAGCATTTT,CSARAGTGTNQPQHF
.,TRBJ2-1,.,TRBV27,TGTGCCAGCAGTCCGCCCGACAATGAGCAGTTCTTC,CASSPPDNEQFF
TRBD1,TRBJ2-3,once,TRBV5-1,TGCGCCAGCAGCGTGGACAGGGGGACAGATACGCAGTATTTT,CASSVDRGTDTQYF
TRBD2,TRBJ2-7,few,TRBV24-1,TGTGCCACCAGTGACCCCATAGCGGGAGGTTCAGCCGACGAGCAGTACTTC,CATSDPIAGGSADEQYF
.,TRBJ2-3,few,TRBV28,TGTGCCAGCAGTTTGCGACGGCCGCTGGATACGCAGTATTTT,CASSLRRPLDTQYF
.,TRBJ2-7,.,TRBV12-3/TRBV12-4,TGTGCCAGCAGTCACCCGGGGTACGAGCAGTACTTC,CASSHPGYEQYF
.,TRBJ2-7,.,TRBV12-3/TRBV12-4,TGTGCCAGCAGTTTAGCACAGGGGGGGGCCTACGAGCAGTACTTC,CASSLAQGGAYEQYF